This T cell receptor (beta chain) was sequenced during a study of CD8+CD57+ T cells in acquired aplastic anemia. Losses at the gene ends were 4 bases for V and 5 bases for J; bases not matched to a gene: 3. The CDR3 sequence is 14 residues long. The germline CDR1 and CDR2 sequences are SGHRS and YFSETQ. Previously, flow cytometry had revealed CD8+CD57+ cell expansion in the patients chosen for sequencing. Genomic DNA provided the template from which TCR beta VDJ and CDR3 profiles were obtained. MiXCR, run by TCRdb on the reads, gives a single entry per CDR3 protein. The data hold about 20,000 distinct CDR3 sequences, with almost 40% observed a single time. General study points: Patients carried CD8+CD57+ cells that were less diverse than their total CD4+ and CD8+ pools.

Details on this clonotype: Antigen: not known.

This TCR was recovered from a human donor with aplastic anemia. The sample comprised CD8+CD57+ T cells sorted from PBMCs. Documented subset: bead-enriched CD8+CD57+ effector memory T cells from SAA patients. This chain links TRBV5-1 with TRBJ2-1; 10 bases map to TRBD1. This CDR3 reads CASSPGTGDNEQFF. The CDR3 nucleotides are TGCGCCAGCAGCCCCGGGACAGGGGACAATGAGCAGTTCTTC.